A selection of T cell receptor beta chains follows, all from one sample in a study of PD-1 and CTLA-4 blockade in melanoma. Sequencing used immunoSEQ multiplex PCR; TCRdb keeps in-frame clones, though not all of them. The repertoire holds some 15,000 clones, with roughly 73% as singletons. Sequenced here: CD8+ T cells from peripheral blood, sampled before anti-PD-1 treatment. These receptors all stem from a human donor with melanoma. CDR3s include the opening cysteine and the closing phenylalanine or tryptophan. D genes are given only for firm matches. Rows give clone size only sometimes, using once, few, many, or a class for an expanded clone.

clone size,V gene,J gene,D gene,CDR3 protein,CDR3 DNA
-,TRBV15,TRBJ1-4,-,CATSRGQYNEKLFF,TGTGCCACCAGCAGAGGACAGTATAATGAAAAACTGTTTTTT
-,TRBV15,TRBJ2-7,TRBD1,CATSTRQGAYEQYF,TGTGCCACCAGCACGAGACAGGGAGCTTACGAGCAGTACTTC
medium-sized,TRBV5-1,TRBJ1-5,-,CASSFTINQPQHF,TGCGCCAGCAGCTTTACCATAAATCAGCCCCAGCATTTT
-,TRBV6-1,TRBJ2-1,TRBD1,CASSEEQGQVTPYNEQFF,TGTGCCAGCAGTGAAGAACAGGGACAGGTTACCCCCTACAATGAGCAGTTCTTC
-,TRBV28,TRBJ2-7,-,CASSFFEGIYGEQYF,TGTGCCAGCAGTTTTTTTGAGGGTATTTACGGCGAGCAGTACTTC
few,TRBV21-1,TRBJ1-1,-,CASNLVGTGALNTEAFF,-
-,TRBV7-9,TRBJ2-7,-,CASSPIGGIYEQYF,TGTGCCAGCAGCCCTATTGGGGGGATATACGAGCAGTACTTC
once,TRBV19,TRBJ1-4,-,CASSWTAANEKLFF,TGTGCCAGTAGTTGGACAGCCGCTAATGAAAAACTGTTTTTT
-,TRBV4-1,TRBJ1-2,-,CASSQWGLSYGYTF,TGCGCCAGCAGCCAGTGGGGGCTTAGCTATGGCTACACCTTC
-,TRBV4-1,TRBJ2-1,TRBD1,CASSQAVQGIDEQFF,TGCGCCAGCAGCCAAGCGGTACAGGGGATCGATGAGCAGTTCTTC
-,TRBV4-1,TRBJ2-5,-,CASSRAGSSEIGETQYF,TGCGCCAGCAGCCGCGCGGGCAGCTCAGAGATTGGAGAGACCCAGTACTTC
few,TRBV2,TRBJ2-2,-,CAREGQPNTGELFF,TGTGCCAGGGAGGGACAGCCGAACACCGGGGAGCTGTTTTTT
-,TRBV25-1,TRBJ1-2,-,CASSIGGTYGYTF,TGTGCCAGCAGTATAGGGGGAACCTATGGCTACACCTTC
once,TRBV6-5,TRBJ2-3,-,CASSYGDRSTDTQYF,TGTGCCAGCAGTTACGGGGACCGTAGCACAGATACGCAGTATTTT
-,TRBV4-1,TRBJ1-5,-,CASSQEEYSNQPQHF,TGCGCCAGCAGCCAAGAAGAATATAGCAATCAGCCCCAGCATTTT
-,TRBV12-3/TRBV12-4,TRBJ2-3,-,CASSLPSTDTQYF,TGTGCCAGCAGTTTACCTAGCACAGATACGCAGTATTTT
-,TRBV28,TRBJ1-1,-,CASSLSVGGEVGNTEAFF,TGTGCCAGCAGTTTATCGGTGGGGGGCGAAGTAGGGAACACTGAAGCTTTCTTT
-,TRBV4-2,TRBJ2-5,-,CASSQDKGSGYQETQYF,TGTGCCAGCAGCCAAGATAAAGGTAGCGGCTATCAAGAGACCCAGTACTTC
-,TRBV7-9,TRBJ2-7,TRBD2,CASSQTGTSGGSYEQYF,TGTGCCAGCAGCCAAACCGGGACTAGCGGAGGCTCCTACGAGCAGTACTTC
-,TRBV5-8,TRBJ1-1,TRBD1,CASSSYRDRDTEAFF,TGTGCCAGCAGCTCTTATCGGGACAGGGACACTGAAGCTTTCTTT
-,TRBV29-1,TRBJ1-5,-,CSVGSNQPQHF,TGCAGCGTGGGCAGCAATCAGCCCCAGCATTTT
-,TRBV27,TRBJ1-2,-,CASTHRLGDGYTF,TGTGCCAGCACCCACAGATTAGGGGACGGCTACACCTTC
-,TRBV7-9,TRBJ2-7,-,CASSLGGANEQYF,TGTGCCAGCAGCTTAGGAGGGGCTAACGAGCAGTACTTC
once,TRBV7-8,TRBJ1-2,TRBD1,CASSLEIGGTGYTF,TGTGCCAGCAGCTTAGAGATAGGGGGCACTGGCTACACCTTC
-,TRBV14,TRBJ2-7,-,CASSQESGSLREQYF,TGTGCCAGCAGCCAAGAATCGGGTTCCCTACGGGAGCAGTACTTC
once,TRBV6-1,TRBJ1-2,TRBD1,CASSADQRDSLPGYTF,TGTGCCAGCAGTGCCGATCAAAGGGACAGCCTTCCTGGCTACACCTTC
-,TRBV6-4,TRBJ2-2,TRBD1,CASRRQGSSTGELFF,TGTGCCAGCAGACGACAGGGATCCTCTACCGGGGAGCTGTTTTTT
-,TRBV5-1,TRBJ2-1,-,CASSLAGGLRDEQFF,TGCGCCAGCAGCTTGGCGGGGGGCCTAAGGGATGAGCAGTTCTTC
-,TRBV19,TRBJ2-6,-,CASSLRTVSSGANVLTF,TGTGCCAGTAGTTTAAGGACAGTATCCTCTGGGGCCAACGTCCTGACTTTC
-,TRBV7-9,TRBJ2-5,-,CASSLEAGRETQYF,TGTGCCAGCAGCTTAGAGGCTGGGAGAGAGACCCAGTACTTC
-,TRBV29-1,TRBJ1-2,-,CSVDSYGGANYGYTF,TGCAGCGTTGACTCGTACGGGGGAGCTAACTATGGCTACACCTTC
-,TRBV6-5,TRBJ1-2,-,CASSYFASDSMGYTF,TGTGCCAGCAGTTACTTCGCATCAGATTCTATGGGCTACACCTTC
-,TRBV13,TRBJ1-2,-,CASSLVARDGYTF,TGTGCCAGCAGCTTAGTAGCCAGGGATGGCTACACCTTC
few,TRBV7-9,TRBJ2-3,TRBD1,CASSSTRHRGEKDTQYF,TGTGCCAGCAGTTCTACTAGACACAGGGGGGAGAAAGATACGCAGTATTTT